The clone carrying this T cell receptor beta chain showed up many times. Its cognate antigen is unknown. Amplified TCR beta CDR3 regions came from RNA transcripts. With the HTBI primer set, the TCR CDR3 went through a first round of RT-PCR. TCRdb re-called the multiplex PCR reads through MiXCR, storing one row per CDR3 protein. The sample shows approximately 260,000 distinct CDR3 sequences, 15% of them seen only once. This sample is part of a study of T cells in Graves' hyperthyroidism and ophthalmopathy. About the study: Staff took peripheral blood when the initial diagnosis was made, before any treatment began. Study-level results: The authors' 13 V-J model separated ophthalmopathy from stable hyperthyroidism. Appearing also in blood were most of the thyroid clonotypes expanded above 0.001.

The CDR3 contains 14 residues. Unmatched junction bases numbered 5, after V lost 4 bases and J lost 2 bases. Germline loops: CDR1 SNHLY, CDR2 FYNNEI. The sample consisted of blood. This sequence was found in a woman aged 45 to 65 with Graves' hyperthyroidism that later progressed to Graves' ophthalmopathy. V and J are TRBV2 and TRBJ2-7; 7 bases align to TRBD1. Here the CDR3 DNA reads TGTGCCAGCAGTGCCCCGGGACAGACCTACGAGCAGTACTTC. Its translation is CASSAPGQTYEQYF. The whole variable domain, remainder taken from reference TRBV2 and TRBJ2-7, is EPEVTQTPSHQVTQMGQEVILRCVPISNHLYFYWYRQILGQKVEFLVSFYNNEISEKSEIFDDQFSVERPDGSNFTLKIRSTKLEDSAMYFCASSAPGQTYEQYFGPGTRLTVT.